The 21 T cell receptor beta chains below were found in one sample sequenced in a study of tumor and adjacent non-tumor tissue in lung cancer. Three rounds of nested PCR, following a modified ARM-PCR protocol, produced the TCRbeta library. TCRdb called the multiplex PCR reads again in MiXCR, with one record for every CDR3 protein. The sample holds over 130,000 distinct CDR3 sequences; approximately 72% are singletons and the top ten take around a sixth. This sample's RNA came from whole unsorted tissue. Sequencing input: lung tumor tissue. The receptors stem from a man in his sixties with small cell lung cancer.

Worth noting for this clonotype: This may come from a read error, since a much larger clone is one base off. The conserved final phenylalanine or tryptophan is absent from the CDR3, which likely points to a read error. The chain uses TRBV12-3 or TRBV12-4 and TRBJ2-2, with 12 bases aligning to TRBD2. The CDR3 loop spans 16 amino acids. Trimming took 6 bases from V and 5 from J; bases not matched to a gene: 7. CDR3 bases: TGTGCCAGCAGCACTACTAGCGGGAGGACAACCGGGGAGCTGTTTTCT. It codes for CASSTTSGRTTGELFS.

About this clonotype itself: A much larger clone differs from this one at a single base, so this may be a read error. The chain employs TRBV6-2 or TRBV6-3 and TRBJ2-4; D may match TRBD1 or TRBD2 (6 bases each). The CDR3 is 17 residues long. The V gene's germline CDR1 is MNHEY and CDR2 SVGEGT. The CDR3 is CVSTASEGVGAKNIQYF. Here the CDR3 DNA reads TGTGTCAGCACCGCATCGGAGGGGGTAGGGGCCAAAAACATTCAGTACTTC.

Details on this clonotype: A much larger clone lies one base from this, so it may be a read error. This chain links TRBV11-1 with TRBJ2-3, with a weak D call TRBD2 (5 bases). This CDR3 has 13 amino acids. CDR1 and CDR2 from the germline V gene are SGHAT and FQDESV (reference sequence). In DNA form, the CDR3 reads TGTGTCAGCAAGGGAGTCCGCACAGATACGCAGTATTTT. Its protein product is CVSKGVRTDTQYF.

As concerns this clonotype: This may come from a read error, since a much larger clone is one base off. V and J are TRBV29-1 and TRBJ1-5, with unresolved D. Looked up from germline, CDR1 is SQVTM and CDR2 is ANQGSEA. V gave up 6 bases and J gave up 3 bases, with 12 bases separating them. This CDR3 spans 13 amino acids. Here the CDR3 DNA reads TGCAGCGTGGGTGACGGCATCAATCAGCCCCAGCATTTT. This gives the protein CSVGDGINQPQHF.

Here the CDR3 reads CASSQYRDRVSTLTNSPLHF. CDR3 nucleotide sequence: TGTGCCAGCAGCCAGTATCGGGACAGGGTCTCCACTCTAACAAATTCACCCCTCCACTTT. The rearrangement links TRBV11-3 to TRBJ1-6; 9 nucleotides match TRBD1. Germline CDR1 reads SGHNT; CDR2 reads YENEEA. The CDR3 length is 20 residues. V was clipped by 5 bases and J by 7 bases; unmatched bases: 21.

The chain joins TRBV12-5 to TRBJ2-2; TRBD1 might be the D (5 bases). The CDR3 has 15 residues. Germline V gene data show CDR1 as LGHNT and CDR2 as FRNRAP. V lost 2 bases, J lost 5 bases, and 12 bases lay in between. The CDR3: CASGLFRVGTGELFF. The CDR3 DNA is TGTGCTAGTGGTTTGTTCAGGGTAGGAACCGGGGAGCTGTTTTTT.

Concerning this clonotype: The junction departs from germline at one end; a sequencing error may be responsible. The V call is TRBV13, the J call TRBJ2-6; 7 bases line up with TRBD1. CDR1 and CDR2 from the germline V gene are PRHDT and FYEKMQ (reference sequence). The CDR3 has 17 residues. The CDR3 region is CASSLNRDSSGANFLTF. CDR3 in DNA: TGTGCCAGCAGCTTAAACCGGGACAGCTCTGGGGCCAACTTCCTGACTTTC.

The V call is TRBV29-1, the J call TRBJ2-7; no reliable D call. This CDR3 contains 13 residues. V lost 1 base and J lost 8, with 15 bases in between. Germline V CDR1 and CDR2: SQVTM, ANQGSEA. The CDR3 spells CSVEGQASYKQYF. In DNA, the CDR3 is TGCAGCGTTGAAGGTCAGGCTTCTTACAAGCAGTACTTC.

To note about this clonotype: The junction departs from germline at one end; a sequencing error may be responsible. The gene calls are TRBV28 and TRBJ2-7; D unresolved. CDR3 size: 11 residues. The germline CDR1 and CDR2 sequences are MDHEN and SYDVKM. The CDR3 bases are TGTGCCATCAGTTCACTTTACGAGCAGTACTTT. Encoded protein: CAISSLYEQYF. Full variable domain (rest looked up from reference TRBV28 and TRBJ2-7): DVKVTQSSRYLVKRTGEKVFLECVQDMDHENMFWYRQDPGLGLRLIYFSYDVKMKEKGDIPEGYSVSREKKERFSLILESASTNQTSMYLCAISSLYEQYFGPGTRLTVT.

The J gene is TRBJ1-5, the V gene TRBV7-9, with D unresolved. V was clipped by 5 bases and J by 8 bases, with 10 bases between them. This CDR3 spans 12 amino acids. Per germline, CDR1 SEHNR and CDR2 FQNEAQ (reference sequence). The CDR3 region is CASSADVEPQHF. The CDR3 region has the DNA TGTGCCAGCAGCGCCGACGTGGAGCCCCAGCATTTT.

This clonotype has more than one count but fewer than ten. CDR3 residues: CSVEGRAGTDTQYF. In DNA, the CDR3 is TGCAGCGTTGAAGGTAGGGCCGGTACAGATACGCAGTATTTT. V gene TRBV29-1 combines with J gene TRBJ2-3; D call uncertain. The CDR3 loop spans 14 amino acids. The germline V and J ends were trimmed by 1 base and 3 bases, with 11 bases remaining between them. The germline V gene has CDR1 SQVTM and CDR2 ANQGSEA.

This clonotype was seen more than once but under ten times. The CDR3 here is CASSLGFRRRQFF. The CDR3 region has the DNA TGTGCCAGCAGCCTTGGATTCCGGAGGCGGCAGTTCTTC. This chain joins TRBV28 and TRBJ2-1; possible D gene TRBD2, 5 bases. The CDR3 length is 13 residues. In germline, CDR1 is MDHEN, CDR2 SYDVKM. The V end was cut by 6 bases, the J end by 12 bases, with 18 bases between.

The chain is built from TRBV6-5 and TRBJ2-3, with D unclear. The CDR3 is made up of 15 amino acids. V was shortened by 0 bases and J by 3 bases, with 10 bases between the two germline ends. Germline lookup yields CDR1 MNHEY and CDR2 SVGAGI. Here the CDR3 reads CASSYSRVGTDTQYF. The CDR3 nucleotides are TGTGCCAGCAGTTACTCCCGGGTGGGTACAGATACGCAGTATTTT.

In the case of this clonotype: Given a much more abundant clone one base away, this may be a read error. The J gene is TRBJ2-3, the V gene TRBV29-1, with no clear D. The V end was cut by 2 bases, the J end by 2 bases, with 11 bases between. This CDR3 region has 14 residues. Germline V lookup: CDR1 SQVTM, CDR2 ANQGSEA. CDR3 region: CSVETPLVTDTQYF. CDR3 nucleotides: TGCAGCGTTGAAACCCCGCTAGTCACAGATACGCAGTATTTT.

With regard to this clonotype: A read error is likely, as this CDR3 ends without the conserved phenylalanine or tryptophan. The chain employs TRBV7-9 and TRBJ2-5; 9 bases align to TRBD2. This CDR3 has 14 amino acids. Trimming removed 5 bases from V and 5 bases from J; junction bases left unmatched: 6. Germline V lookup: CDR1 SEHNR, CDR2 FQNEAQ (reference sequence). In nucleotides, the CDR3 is TGTGCCAGCAGCCATAGCGGGAGTATCGAGACCCAGTACCTC. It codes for CASSHSGSIETQYL.

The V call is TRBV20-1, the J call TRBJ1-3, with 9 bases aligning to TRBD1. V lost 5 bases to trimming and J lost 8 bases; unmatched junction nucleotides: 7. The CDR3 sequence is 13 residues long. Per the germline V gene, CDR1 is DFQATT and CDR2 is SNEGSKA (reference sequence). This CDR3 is CSARDRVGDTIYF. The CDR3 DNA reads TGCAGTGCTCGGGACAGGGTCGGTGACACCATATATTTT.

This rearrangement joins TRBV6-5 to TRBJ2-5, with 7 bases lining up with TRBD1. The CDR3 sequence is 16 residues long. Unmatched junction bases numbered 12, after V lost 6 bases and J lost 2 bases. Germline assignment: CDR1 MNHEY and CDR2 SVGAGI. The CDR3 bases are TGTGCCAGCAGCCCTTGGGCAGGGGGTGGTCAAGAGACCCAGTACTTC. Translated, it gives CASSPWAGGGQETQYF.

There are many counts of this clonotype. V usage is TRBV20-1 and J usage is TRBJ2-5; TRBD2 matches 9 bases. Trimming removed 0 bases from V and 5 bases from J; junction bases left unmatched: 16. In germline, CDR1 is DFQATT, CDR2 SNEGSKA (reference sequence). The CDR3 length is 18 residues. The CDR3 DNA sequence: TGCAGTGCTAGAGATCCAACCTTGGCTAGCGGGAAGTTTGAGACCCAGTACTTC. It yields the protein CSARDPTLASGKFETQYF.

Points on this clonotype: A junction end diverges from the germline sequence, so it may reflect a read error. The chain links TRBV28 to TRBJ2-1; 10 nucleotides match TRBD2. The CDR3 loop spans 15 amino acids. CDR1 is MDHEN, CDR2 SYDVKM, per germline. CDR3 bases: TGTGCCACCCTAGCGGGAGAGGTGTCCTACAATGAGCATTTCTTC. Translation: CATLAGEVSYNEHFF.

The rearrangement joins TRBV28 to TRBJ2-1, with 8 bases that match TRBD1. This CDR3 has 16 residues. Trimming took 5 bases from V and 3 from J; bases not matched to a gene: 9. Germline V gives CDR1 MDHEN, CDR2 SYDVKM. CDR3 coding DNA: TGTGCCAGCAGTCCACCCCGGGGACAGGTCTACAATGAGCAGTTCTTC. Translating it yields CASSPPRGQVYNEQFF.

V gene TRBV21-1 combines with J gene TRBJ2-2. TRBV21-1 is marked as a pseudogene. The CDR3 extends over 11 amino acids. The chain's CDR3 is CASNRAGELFF. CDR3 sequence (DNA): TGTGCCAGCAATAGGGCCGGGGAGCTGTTTTTT.